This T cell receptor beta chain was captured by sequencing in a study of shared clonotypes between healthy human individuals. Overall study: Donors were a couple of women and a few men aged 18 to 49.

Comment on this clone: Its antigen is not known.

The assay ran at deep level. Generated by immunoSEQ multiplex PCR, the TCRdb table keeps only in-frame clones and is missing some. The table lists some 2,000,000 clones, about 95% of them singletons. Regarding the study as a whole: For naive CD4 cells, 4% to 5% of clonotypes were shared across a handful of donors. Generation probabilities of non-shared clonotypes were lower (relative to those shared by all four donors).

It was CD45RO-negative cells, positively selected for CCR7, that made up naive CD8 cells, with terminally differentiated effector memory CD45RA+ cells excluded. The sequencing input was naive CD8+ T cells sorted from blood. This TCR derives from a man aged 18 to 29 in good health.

CDR3 sequence (DNA): TGTGCCACCCAGGGCGGTAGTGCTGAAGCTTTCTTT. It encodes CATQGGSAEAFF. This chain connects TRBV10-3 to TRBJ1-1; possibly TRBD1 for D (5 bases). CDR1 and CDR2 from the germline V gene are ENHRY and SYGVKD. Trimming pared 10 bases from V and 6 bases from J, leaving 15 bases between. The CDR3 is made up of 12 amino acids.